These T cell receptor beta chains were read from a single sample in a study of vaccination and CD4 T cells after COVID-19. Via MiXCR, TCRdb re-called the PCR reads, giving one row per CDR3 protein. Among about 8,600 distinct CDR3 sequences listed, 40% to 55% were seen once. For these receptors, no antigen is known. Sequenced sample: CD4+ T cells from blood, cultured in vitro. Every receptor here comes from a human donor in good health. CDR3s include the opening cysteine and the closing phenylalanine or tryptophan. Fields, in order: clone size, J gene, V gene, D gene, CDR3 DNA, CDR3 protein. A D gene is named only where the DNA matches it firmly. A clone size is listed for some rows: how often the clone was seen (once, few, many), or a class if it is expanded.

>-|TRBJ2-3|TRBV10-1|-
TGCGCCAGCAGACAGGAGGGCTACGCAGATACGCAGTATTTT
CASRQEGYADTQYF
>-|TRBJ2-1|TRBV19|-
TGTGCCACCACGGACAGATTCAATGAGCAGTTCTTC
CATTDRFNEQFF
>-|TRBJ2-1|TRBV14|-
TGTGCCAGCAGCTCGGGCGGAGGAAGAGTCGATGAGCAGTTCTTC
CASSSGGGRVDEQFF
>-|TRBJ1-1|TRBV29-1|-
TGCAGCGCTGGGGGGGGGAACACTGAAGCTTTCTTT
CSAGGGNTEAFF
>-|TRBJ1-2|TRBV19|-
TGTGCCAGTAGTCCCCGCGGTAGGGCCAACTATGGCTACACCTTC
CASSPRGRANYGYTF
>-|TRBJ2-7|TRBV6-1|TRBD1
TGTGCCAGCAAGATTGGGACAGGGCTCACCTACGAGCAGTACTTC
CASKIGTGLTYEQYF
>few|TRBJ2-3|TRBV7-8|-
TGTGCCAGCAGCTTAGCGACAGGCCAGGAGTATACGCAGTATTTT
CASSLATGQEYTQYF
>-|TRBJ2-7|TRBV20-1|TRBD2
TGCAGTGCATGGACTAGCGGGAGCTCCTACGAGCAGTACTTC
CSAWTSGSSYEQYF
>-|TRBJ1-1|TRBV6-5|-
TGTGCCAGCAGTTACTTCGGACCCAAGAACACTGAAGCTTTCTTT
CASSYFGPKNTEAFF
>few|TRBJ1-2|TRBV19|-
TGTGCCAGTAGTATTGGAGCGGGTAAGGTCTATGGCTACACCTTC
CASSIGAGKVYGYTF
>few|TRBJ2-2|TRBV7-9|TRBD1
TGTGCCACGGGACAGCCGAACACCGGGGAGCTGTTTTTT
CATGQPNTGELFF
>-|TRBJ1-6|TRBV27|TRBD1
TGTGCCAGCAGTTTATCACTGGGGACAGGGGTTAATTCACCCCTCCACTTT
CASSLSLGTGVNSPLHF
>-|TRBJ1-2|TRBV12-3/TRBV12-4|-
TGTGCCAGCAGACCAGGACAGCTCTATGGCTACACCTTC
CASRPGQLYGYTF
>-|TRBJ1-1|TRBV12-3/TRBV12-4|TRBD1
TGTGCCAGCAGTTGGACAGGGGGCGCGACTGAAGCTTTCTTT
CASSWTGGATEAFF
>-|TRBJ1-6|TRBV20-1|-
TGCAGTGCTTCTATTTCACAGTATAATTCACCCCTCCACTTT
CSASISQYNSPLHF
>few|TRBJ1-6|TRBV20-1|-
TGCAGTGCTAGAAGGGGAGGGATAGGTGATTATAATTCACCCCTCCACTTT
CSARRGGIGDYNSPLHF
>few|TRBJ1-5|TRBV6-1|-
TGTGCCAGCACGGAGTACAGCAATCAGCCCCAGCATTTT
CASTEYSNQPQHF
>large|TRBJ2-7|TRBV29-1|-
TGCAGCGTTACAAGAAGGGGGACAAGGGAGCAGTACTTC
CSVTRRGTREQYF
>-|TRBJ2-5|TRBV30|TRBD2
TGTGCCTGGAGGGCCGGTCGACTAGCGGATAACCAAGAGACCCAGTACTTC
CAWRAGRLADNQETQYF
>-|TRBJ2-1|TRBV10-3|-
TGTGCCATCGTTCGGAACCCCTTTAGTAGCTCCTACAATAAGCAGTTCTTC
CAIVRNPFSSSYNKQFF
>-|TRBJ2-3|TRBV11-2|-
TGTGCCAGCAGCTTAGCTTGGGCTAGCACAGATACGCAGTATTTT
CASSLAWASTDTQYF
>-|TRBJ1-1|TRBV11-2|-
TGTGCCAGCAGCCCCAGGACAGTGGGGAACACTGAAGCTTTCTTT
CASSPRTVGNTEAFF
>-|TRBJ2-2|TRBV7-2|TRBD2
TGTGCCAGCAGCTCCAAGACTAGCGGGGGGGCCGGGGAGCTGTTTTTT
CASSSKTSGGAGELFF
>-|TRBJ1-1|TRBV7-8|TRBD1
TGTGCCAGCAGCTTATCCCATCCGGGACAGGGGGCAGGAAATACTGAAGCTTTCTTT
CASSLSHPGQGAGNTEAFF
>-|TRBJ2-1|TRBV6-5|-
TGTGCCAGCAGTTATGACCTTGCAGCGACTGAGCAGTTCTTC
CASSYDLAATEQFF
>few|TRBJ1-1|TRBV7-2|-
TGTGCCAGCAGCTTAGTATCAGGGACCACTGAAGCTTTCTTT
CASSLVSGTTEAFF
>-|TRBJ2-7|TRBV2|-
TGTGCCAGCAGTGATTTAAGAGGGACTGGTGCGGGCGAGCAGTACTTC
CASSDLRGTGAGEQYF
>few|TRBJ2-3|TRBV7-9|-
TGTGCCAGCAGCCGTAGGAGGTGGGGAGATACGCAGTATTTT
CASSRRRWGDTQYF